The 30 T cell receptor beta chains below all came from one sample that was sequenced in a study of T cells in localized non-small cell lung cancer. Some clones are missing from TCRdb's copy, which holds only in-frame ones; the method was immunoSEQ multiplex PCR. This sample has roughly 24,000 clones, with 70% to 90% found just once. The sequenced sample was peripheral blood, obtained before any cancer treatment. The receptor source for this set is a woman aged 35 to 69 with stage I lung adenocarcinoma.

The chain combines TRBV5-5 with TRBJ1-4, with D possibly TRBD1 on 5 matching bases. V lost 8 bases, J lost 8 bases, and 16 bases lay in between. The germline V gene has CDR1 SGHKS and CDR2 YYEKEE (reference sequence). The CDR3 is 13 residues long. The CDR3 bases are TGTGCCAGTAACTACCAGGGAGGGGAAAAACTGTTTTTT. Translated: CASNYQGGEKLFF.

The CDR3 sequence: CASSSPGELFF. The CDR3 DNA reads TGTGCCAGCAGCTCCCCCGGGGAGCTGTTTTTT. The rearrangement links TRBV7-9 to TRBJ2-2; D not certain. The ends were cut back, 4 bases at V and 6 bases at J, with 3 bases in the middle. This CDR3 is 11 amino acids long. Per the germline V gene, CDR1 is SEHNR and CDR2 is FQNEAQ (reference sequence). The entire variable domain, with the rest obtained from reference TRBV7-9 and TRBJ2-2, is as follows: DTGVSQNPRHKITKRGQNVTFRCDPISEHNRLYWYRQTLGQGPEFLTYFQNEAQLEKSRLLSDRFSAERPKGSFSTLEIQRTEQGDSAMYLCASSSPGELFFGEGSRLTVL.

This chain uses TRBV9 with TRBJ1-1, with D perhaps TRBD1 (6 bases). Germline V CDR1 and CDR2: SGDLS, YYNGEE. The CDR3 spans 16 residues. V lost 0 bases to trimming and J lost 3 bases, with 15 bases between them. The CDR3: CASSVATGAGYTEAFF. DNA of the CDR3: TGTGCCAGCAGCGTAGCTACGGGGGCCGGATACACTGAAGCTTTCTTT.

The chain is built from TRBV5-1 and TRBJ2-2; the D gene is possibly TRBD2 (7 bases). With 5 bases removed from V and 2 bases from J, the gap between germline ends came to 10 bases. The CDR3 has 14 residues. Germline CDR1 and CDR2: SGHRS and YFSETQ. CDR3 region: CASRSGGNTGELFF. The CDR3 DNA follows: TGCGCCAGCAGATCGGGGGGCAACACCGGGGAGCTGTTTTTT. The whole variable domain, remainder taken from reference TRBV5-1 and TRBJ2-2, is KAGVTQTPRYLIKTRGQQVTLSCSPISGHRSVSWYQQTPGQGLQFLFEYFSETQRNKGNFPGRFSGRQFSNSRSEMNVSTLELGDSALYLCASRSGGNTGELFFGEGSRLTVL.

V usage is TRBV11-2 and J usage is TRBJ2-1; 9 bases are a match to TRBD2. The V segment lost 3 bases and the J segment 7 bases; nucleotides outside the gene matches: 7. This CDR3 is built from 15 residues. Germline V gene data show CDR1 as SGHAT and CDR2 as FQNNGV. CDR3 DNA sequence: TGTGCCAGCAGCTTGGAGGCGGGGGGGGATAATGAGCAGTTCTTC. Its translation: CASSLEAGGDNEQFF.

This rearrangement joins TRBV19 to TRBJ1-1; D gene uncertain. V lost 4 bases and J 6 bases, leaving 15 bases between the germline ends. The CDR3 runs 14 residues. Looked up from germline, CDR1 is LNHDA and CDR2 is SQIVND (reference sequence). CDR3 DNA: TGTGCCAGTAGTACGCAAGTCGTCCCCTCTGAAGCTTTCTTT. The encoded protein is CASSTQVVPSEAFF.

This CDR3 is CASSLQGGHTEAFF. The CDR3 DNA reads TGTGCCAGCAGCTTGCAGGGCGGTCACACTGAAGCTTTCTTT. The chain couples TRBV5-6 to TRBJ1-1, with D tentatively TRBD1 (5 bases). Per germline, CDR1 SGHDT and CDR2 YYEEEE. V dropped 1 base and J dropped 3 bases, with 10 bases sitting between them. There are 14 residues in the CDR3.

This sequence joins TRBV25-1 and TRBJ1-2; tentatively, D is TRBD1 (6 bases). The CDR3 runs 14 residues. Germline loops: CDR1 MGHDK, CDR2 SYGVNS. Trimming stripped 6 bases from V and 4 bases from J, with 15 bases between. CDR3 sequence: CASRKSGAGYGYTF. CDR3 nucleotides: TGTGCCAGCAGAAAGTCGGGGGCAGGCTATGGCTACACCTTC.

The V gene is TRBV7-8, the J gene TRBJ1-5, with a possible D match to TRBD1 (5 bases). Germline-derived CDR1 and CDR2 are SGHVS and FQNEAQ. The CDR3 totals 16 residues. V was shortened by 1 base and J by 1 base, with 11 bases between the two germline ends. The CDR3 DNA reads as TGTGCCAGCAGCTTAGTGGGGGGAAGGAGCAATCAGCCCCAGCATTTT. Translated, it gives CASSLVGGRSNQPQHF.

The V call is TRBV4-3, the J call TRBJ2-2; 14 bases are a match to TRBD2. The germline CDR1 and CDR2 sequences are LGHNA and YSLEER. V trimming: 0 bases; J trimming: 4 bases; junction bases outside the gene matches: 4. The CDR3 is 18 residues long. The CDR3 coding sequence is TGCGCCAGCAGCCAAGAACTCGGGACTAGCGGGGGCACCGGGGAGCTGTTTTTT. It translates to CASSQELGTSGGTGELFF.

The chain has TRBV7-2 and TRBJ2-2; D possibly uses TRBD1 or TRBD2 (5 bases each). Trimming removed 5 bases at V and 3 bases at J, with 10 bases between. CDR1 is SGHTA and CDR2 is FQGNSA in the germline V gene. This CDR3 spans 14 amino acids. CDR3 sequence: CASSPLGDTGELFF. CDR3 bases: TGTGCCAGCAGCCCGTTGGGGGACACCGGGGAGCTGTTTTTT. Full variable domain (rest looked up from reference TRBV7-2 and TRBJ2-2): GAGVSQSPSNKVTEKGKDVELRCDPISGHTALYWYRQSLGQGLEFLIYFQGNSAPDKSGLPSDRFSAERTGGSVSTLTIQRTQQEDSAVYLCASSPLGDTGELFFGEGSRLTVL.

The rearrangement uses TRBV1 and TRBJ1-6; TRBD1, the table's D call, was not compared with the DNA. TRBV1 is annotated as a pseudogene. The CDR3 contains 16 residues. CDR3 DNA: TGCACCAGCAGCCAAGATCTTACAGGGTTGGCTTCACCCCTCCACTTT. Its protein product is CTSSQDLTGLASPLHF.

The chain combines TRBV6-4 with TRBJ2-5; TRBD2 agrees at 12 bases. This CDR3 contains 15 residues. Germline loops: CDR1 MRHNA, CDR2 SNTAGT. V dropped 3 bases and J dropped 4; count of bases not matched to a gene: 3. CDR3 coding DNA: TGTGCCAGCAGTGAGACTAGCGGGGGAGTAGAGACCCAGTACTTC. Translated: CASSETSGGVETQYF.

The genes are TRBV7-9 and TRBJ2-2; D tentatively fits TRBD1 or TRBD2 (6 bases each). Between the trimmed V and J ends, which lost 0 bases and 2 bases, there was a span of 10 bases. This CDR3 has 16 residues. Germline lookup yields CDR1 SEHNR and CDR2 FQNEAQ (reference sequence). The CDR3 sequence is CASSLARGANTGELFF. The CDR3 bases are TGTGCCAGCAGCTTAGCTAGGGGGGCCAACACCGGGGAGCTGTTTTTT. Full variable domain (missing parts from reference TRBV7-9 and TRBJ2-2): DTGVSQNPRHKITKRGQNVTFRCDPISEHNRLYWYRQTLGQGPEFLTYFQNEAQLEKSRLLSDRFSAERPKGSFSTLEIQRTEQGDSAMYLCASSLARGANTGELFFGEGSRLTVL.

The rearrangement joins TRBV19 to TRBJ1-2, with a possible D match to TRBD1 (6 bases). Germline assignment: CDR1 LNHDA and CDR2 SQIVND (reference sequence). The CDR3 covers 17 residues. Trimming shortened V by 7 bases and J by 2 bases, and 23 bases separated the two germline ends. The CDR3 DNA follows: TGTGCCAGTATTAGGGAACCCGATTCGGGGGCAAACTATGGCTACACCTTC. This translates into CASIREPDSGANYGYTF.

The chain recombines TRBV2 with TRBJ1-5; D is unclear. The V end lost 6 bases, the J end lost 6 bases, and 15 bases lay between the germline ends. The CDR3 covers 14 residues. Germline V gene lookup returns CDR1 SNHLY and CDR2 FYNNEI. CDR3 residues: CASSRQAMGQPQHF. The CDR3 nucleotides read TGTGCCAGCAGCCGCCAGGCGATGGGTCAGCCCCAGCATTTT.

The genes are TRBV5-1 and TRBJ2-7; 10 positions agree with TRBD1. The germline V gene has CDR1 SGHRS and CDR2 YFSETQ. V shed 2 bases and J 3 bases; nucleotides not matched to a gene: 2. CDR3 length equals 14 residues. CDR3 nucleotides: TGCGCCAGCAGCTTCGGGACAGGGGACTACGAGCAGTACTTC. Amino acid sequence: CASSFGTGDYEQYF. The whole variable domain, remainder taken from reference TRBV5-1 and TRBJ2-7, is KAGVTQTPRYLIKTRGQQVTLSCSPISGHRSVSWYQQTPGQGLQFLFEYFSETQRNKGNFPGRFSGRQFSNSRSEMNVSTLELGDSALYLCASSFGTGDYEQYFGPGTRLTVT.

CDR3 in amino acids: CASRSQTGAGANVLTF. The CDR3 DNA is TGTGCCAGCAGAAGCCAGACAGGGGCTGGGGCCAACGTCCTGACTTTC. The rearrangement uses TRBV7-2 and TRBJ2-6; 8 bases are a match to TRBD1. V shed 6 bases, J shed 2 bases, and the junction held 6 bases outside the gene matches. The germline V gene has CDR1 SGHTA and CDR2 FQGNSA. The CDR3 covers 16 residues.

The gene calls are TRBV27 and TRBJ1-3, with a weak D call TRBD1 (5 bases). Trimming left V 3 bases short and J 1 base short, with 7 bases between. This CDR3 is 14 amino acids long. Germline-derived CDR1 and CDR2 are MNHEY and SMNVEV (reference sequence). For the CDR3, the DNA is TGTGCCAGCAGTTTGCGGGGGTCTGGAAACACCATATATTTT. Translating gives CASSLRGSGNTIYF.

This clone has a handful of counts. The chain links TRBV11-1 to TRBJ1-1; possible D gene TRBD1, 5 bases. V lost 3 bases and J 7 bases, leaving 15 bases between the germline ends. Germline values: CDR1 SGHAT, CDR2 FQDESV (reference sequence). The CDR3 sequence is 14 residues long. The CDR3 bases are TGTGCCAGCAGCTTTATGACGGCGAGGGGTGAAGCTTTCTTT. It codes for CASSFMTARGEAFF.

The V call is TRBV7-2, the J call TRBJ1-2; 12 bases map to TRBD1. Per germline, CDR1 SGHTA and CDR2 FQGNSA. CDR3 length equals 15 residues. The V and J ends lost 2 bases and 8 bases, in that order; junction bases with no gene match: 6. The CDR3 coding sequence is TGTGCCAGCAGCTTAAACCGGGACAGGGGGCAAGGCTACACCTTC. It specifies CASSLNRDRGQGYTF.

This clone appeared once. The chain combines TRBV25-1 with TRBJ1-3; D uncertain. The germline CDR1 and CDR2 sequences are MGHDK and SYGVNS. Trimming stripped 3 bases from V and 0 bases from J, with 15 bases between. CDR3 length: 17 residues. CDR3 DNA sequence: TGTGCCAGCAGTGATATCAGGACCGATTCCTCTGGAAACACCATATATTTT. Residues: CASSDIRTDSSGNTIYF.

The chain is built from TRBV28 and TRBJ1-2; tentative D call: TRBD1 (6 bases). This CDR3 is 16 amino acids long. Per germline, CDR1 MDHEN and CDR2 SYDVKM. Between the trimmed V and J ends, which lost 5 bases and 2 bases, there was a span of 18 bases. This CDR3 reads CASSGSGGAENYGYTF. The CDR3 region has the DNA TGTGCCAGCAGTGGCTCGGGGGGGGCTGAGAACTATGGCTACACCTTC.

A remark on this clone: The junction departs from the called germline gene at one end, perhaps through a read error. This sequence joins TRBV10-1 and TRBJ2-2, with D possibly being TRBD1 or TRBD2 (5 bases each). The CDR3 is 15 residues long. Per germline, CDR1 WNHNN and CDR2 SYGVQD (reference sequence). The CDR3 region has the DNA TGCGCCAGCAGAGACGGGACCCCGAAGACCGGGGAGCTGTTTTTT. Encoded protein: CASRDGTPKTGELFF.

This rearrangement joins TRBV28 to TRBJ2-7; unclear D gene. The CDR3 runs to 13 residues. Germline lookup yields CDR1 MDHEN and CDR2 SYDVKM. V was cut by 6 bases and J by 5 bases, with 14 bases left in between. This CDR3 is CASRDGFRDEQYF. The CDR3 coding sequence is TGTGCCAGCAGGGACGGCTTTCGGGACGAGCAGTACTTC.

This chain connects TRBV28 to TRBJ1-4, with D tentatively TRBD1 (5 bases). CDR1 and CDR2 (germline): MDHEN, SYDVKM. Deletions cut 9 bases from V and 7 bases from J, with 15 bases between. The CDR3 consists of 13 residues. The chain's CDR3 is CASTGGLGEKLFF. The CDR3 DNA sequence: TGTGCCAGTACGGGGGGGTTAGGTGAAAAACTGTTTTTT. Filled out from reference TRBV28 and TRBJ1-4, the complete variable domain reads DVKVTQSSRYLVKRTGEKVFLECVQDMDHENMFWYRQDPGLGLRLIYFSYDVKMKEKGDIPEGYSVSREKKERFSLILESASTNQTSMYLCASTGGLGEKLFFGSGTQLSVL.

The chain is built from TRBV15 and TRBJ2-1; D unresolved. The CDR3 has 14 residues. V was pared by 4 bases and J by 4 bases, with 11 bases between. Per germline, CDR1 LNHNV and CDR2 YYDKDF (reference sequence). The CDR3 DNA follows: TGTGCCACCAGCAAACGGACCGGATACAATGAGCAGTTCTTC. It translates to CATSKRTGYNEQFF. The full variable domain, completed using reference TRBV15 and TRBJ2-1, is DAMVIQNPRYQVTQFGKPVTLSCSQTLNHNVMYWYQQKSSQAPKLLFHYYDKDFNNEADTPDNFQSRRPNTSFCFLDIRSPGLGDTAMYLCATSKRTGYNEQFFGPGTRLTVL.

Comment on this clone: The DNA is omitted, as the CDR3 cannot be located on it reliably, and the CDR3 follows TCRdb's listing. The V gene is TRBV21-1, the J gene TRBJ2-7; the table's D call, TRBD2, has no DNA check behind it. TRBV21-1 is a known pseudogene. Both ends counted, the CDR3 spans 15 residues. CDR3 in amino acids: CASSKWGRGTGEQYF.

This chain joins TRBV10-3 and TRBJ1-2; D ambiguous. V was clipped by 8 bases and J by 4 bases, with 11 bases between them. Germline CDR1 and CDR2: ENHRY and SYGVKD. The CDR3 spans 12 residues. The CDR3 DNA is TGTGCCATCCTGGAGGGAGGCTATGGCTACACCTTC. Translating gives CAILEGGYGYTF.

The table lists this clone with a count of one. The J gene is TRBJ2-2, the V gene TRBV7-2; no clear D gene. The length of the CDR3 is 13 residues. The germline CDR1 and CDR2 sequences are SGHTA and FQGNSA. V was shortened by 2 bases and J by 5 bases, with 6 bases between the two germline ends. The CDR3 loop reads CASSLRSTGELFF. CDR3 DNA sequence: TGTGCCAGCAGCTTAAGGTCAACCGGGGAGCTGTTTTTT.